This T cell receptor beta chain is drawn from a study of blood T cells in healthy people across ages. Notes on this clonotype: What it binds is not known.

It was with a sample-barcoded 5' primer and a J-beta primer mix that a second PCR of roughly 6 to 12 cycles was run. TCRdb re-analysed the 5' RACE reads in MiXCR, keeping a single row per CDR3 protein. Among 700,000 to 850,000 distinct CDR3 sequences listed, less than 70% were seen once. Study results and caveats: Fewer expanded clones and more diversity marked long-lived versus aged donors. Higher naive T cell percentage went strongly together with higher TCR beta diversity.

This CDR3 contains 12 residues. In germline, CDR1 is SGHNT, CDR2 YYREEE (reference sequence). The V end was cut by 0 bases, the J end by 11 bases, with 11 bases between. The receptor comes from an elderly man in good health. Sequencing was carried out using blood. V usage is TRBV5-4 and J usage is TRBJ2-5, with D unclear. CDR3 region: CASSLVNNEQYF. The CDR3 coding sequence is TGTGCCAGCAGCTTGGTTAACAATGAGCAGTACTTC.